The next 18 T cell receptor beta chains were all read from a single sample in a study of blood T cell repertoires in COVID-19. Sequencing was performed with immunoSEQ multiplex PCR; in TCRdb, only in-frame clones are kept and a portion is missing. The sample holds 55,000 to 80,000 clones, 75% to 90% seen once. Sample: peripheral blood. The origin of the receptors is a human donor in a cohort sampled during active COVID-19.

A word on this clone: The sample has other DNA sequences that encode this CDR3 too. V usage is TRBV11-2 and J usage is TRBJ1-2, with D hard to call. From germline, CDR1 is SGHAT and CDR2 FQNNGV. Deletions cut 3 bases from V and 6 bases from J, with 5 bases between. The CDR3 totals 11 residues. The CDR3 here is CASSFRDGYTF. The CDR3 coding sequence is TGTGCCAGCAGCTTTCGGGATGGCTACACCTTC.

The CDR3 DNA reads TGTGCCTTGGACAGGGGGGCCTACGAGCAGTACTTC. It translates to CALDRGAYEQYF. This chain joins TRBV30 and TRBJ2-7, with TRBD1 matching over 10 bases. CDR1 GTSNPN and CDR2 SVGIG come from the germline V gene (reference sequence). CDR3 length equals 12 residues. V was pared by 7 bases and J by 2 bases, with 2 bases of the junction left unmatched.

This rearrangement joins TRBV9 to TRBJ1-5, with D hard to call. Germline V gene lookup returns CDR1 SGDLS and CDR2 YYNGEE. V dropped 0 bases and J dropped 9 bases, with 7 bases sitting between them. CDR3 length equals 12 residues. CDR3 sequence reads: CASSVAEGPQHF. The CDR3 region has the DNA TGTGCCAGCAGCGTAGCCGAGGGGCCCCAGCATTTT.

The chain joins TRBV5-1 to TRBJ2-7, with TRBD1 identical over 9 bases. Germline V gene data show CDR1 as SGHRS and CDR2 as YFSETQ. This CDR3 has 15 residues. The trim removed 4 bases at V and 7 bases at J, leaving 12 bases unmatched. CDR3 coding DNA: TGCGCCAGCAGCCCCCGACAGGGGGAGACGAGAGAGCAGTACTTC. It codes for CASSPRQGETREQYF.

This clone was observed a single time. V and J are TRBV3-1 (or the pseudogene TRBV3-2) and TRBJ2-1; 7 bases fit TRBD2. Germline CDR1 LGHDT, CDR2 YNNKEL (reference sequence). V dropped 1 base and J dropped 4; count of bases not matched to a gene: 4. The CDR3 extends over 15 amino acids. The CDR3 coding sequence is TGTGCCAGCAGCCAAGTAAGCGGGGTGTACAATGAGCAGTTCTTC. Translating gives CASSQVSGVYNEQFF.

This clone has only one observation. The chain carries TRBV2 and TRBJ1-2; D is uncertain. The CDR3 length is 12 residues. Germline CDR1 SNHLY, CDR2 FYNNEI. V was trimmed by 7 bases and J by 2 bases, leaving 8 bases between them. The CDR3 sequence is CASTRENYGYTF. The CDR3 DNA reads as TGTGCCAGCACTCGGGAAAACTATGGCTACACCTTC.

The chain combines TRBV7-9 with TRBJ2-7; D is uncertain. The CDR3 is 13 residues long. V was clipped by 1 base and J by 5 bases, with 9 bases between them. The germline V gene encodes CDR1 SEHNR and CDR2 FQNEAQ (reference sequence). Written as DNA, the CDR3 is TGTGCCAGCAGCTTAGATGGTCCTAACGAGCAGTACTTC. Protein: CASSLDGPNEQYF.

The chain recombines TRBV28 with TRBJ1-2; 8 bases agree with TRBD1. With V trimmed by 6 bases and J by 8 bases, 11 bases remained unmatched. This CDR3 spans 14 amino acids. Germline CDR1 MDHEN, CDR2 SYDVKM. CDR3 sequence (DNA): TGTGCCAGCAGCTTGGGGGACAGGTATGGAGGCTACACCTTC. Protein: CASSLGDRYGGYTF.

This chain joins TRBV4-2 and TRBJ1-1, with D possibly being TRBD1 (5 bases). V was pared by 0 bases and J by 5 bases, with 7 bases between. Germline CDR1 is LGHNA and CDR2 is YNFKEQ. This CDR3 has 13 residues. The chain's CDR3 is CASSQETATEAFF. DNA of the CDR3: TGTGCCAGCAGCCAAGAGACAGCAACTGAAGCTTTCTTT.

The genes are TRBV10-3 and TRBJ2-1, with 8 bases that match TRBD2. CDR1 and CDR2 from the germline V gene are ENHRY and SYGVKD. V was pared by 11 bases and J by 0 bases, with 3 bases of the junction left unmatched. The CDR3 sequence is 13 residues long. The CDR3 protein is CALGGASYNEQFF. CDR3 DNA: TGTGCCCTCGGGGGGGCCTCCTACAATGAGCAGTTCTTC.

The chain combines TRBV9 with TRBJ1-6, with D possibly being TRBD1 (6 bases). Per germline, CDR1 SGDLS and CDR2 YYNGEE. V was pared by 4 bases and J by 6 bases, with 14 bases between. CDR3 length: 15 amino acids. The CDR3 nucleotides are TGTGCCAGCAGCCCAGATGGACAGCCTAATTCACCCCTCCACTTT. Its protein product is CASSPDGQPNSPLHF.

This clone was picked up a small number of times. The chain employs TRBV10-3 and TRBJ1-1; no firm D call. Trimming took off 2 bases at V and 1 base at J, with 8 bases between the two ends. The CDR3 runs to 14 residues. From germline, CDR1 is ENHRY and CDR2 SYGVKD. CDR3 in amino acids: CAISERSGNTEAFF. As DNA, the CDR3 is TGTGCCATCAGTGAGAGGTCGGGGAACACTGAAGCTTTCTTT.

V gene TRBV18 combines with J gene TRBJ2-7, with 10 bases lining up with TRBD1. Losses at the gene ends were 6 bases for V and 4 bases for J; bases not matched to a gene: 9. CDR3 length: 15 residues. Per the germline V gene, CDR1 is KGHSH and CDR2 is LQKENI. CDR3 loop: CASSLGGQGTYEQYF. CDR3 sequence (DNA): TGTGCCAGCTCCCTGGGGGGACAGGGGACATACGAGCAGTACTTC.

This chain uses TRBV11-3 with TRBJ2-1; TRBD1 might be the D (6 bases). V was trimmed by 6 bases and J by 7 bases, leaving 13 bases between them. CDR3 length: 13 amino acids. The germline V gene encodes CDR1 SGHNT and CDR2 YENEEA. DNA of the CDR3: TGTGCCAGCAGTTCCCAGGGGTGGAATGAGCAGTTCTTC. Translating it yields CASSSQGWNEQFF.

The V and J genes are TRBV4-2 and TRBJ2-7; D unclear. The CDR3 sequence is 15 residues long. Germline CDR1 and CDR2: LGHNA and YNFKEQ. V gave up 0 bases and J gave up 0 bases, with 9 bases separating them. CDR3 loop: CASSQDETFSYEQYF. The DNA of the CDR3 is TGTGCCAGCAGCCAAGATGAGACTTTCTCCTACGAGCAGTACTTC.

The V call is TRBV29-1, the J call TRBJ1-1, with 7 bases that match TRBD1. The CDR3 extends over 14 amino acids. Per germline, CDR1 SQVTM and CDR2 ANQGSEA. Trimming cost V 3 bases and J 1 base; bases outside gene matches: 5. The CDR3 is CSVETRQGNTEAFF. The DNA for the CDR3 is TGCAGCGTTGAGACCAGACAGGGGAACACTGAAGCTTTCTTT.

This clone was seen only once. This sequence joins TRBV28 and TRBJ1-2; possibly TRBD1 for D (6 bases). The CDR3 is 15 amino acids. V lost 6 bases and J lost 5, with 19 bases in between. Germline lookup yields CDR1 MDHEN and CDR2 SYDVKM. CDR3 nucleotides: TGTGCCAGCAGCAACCGGGACACCGTATGGTATGGCTACACCTTC. Protein: CASSNRDTVWYGYTF.

The chain links TRBV18 to TRBJ2-3; 9 nucleotides match TRBD2. Germline CDR1 KGHSH, CDR2 LQKENI. With V trimmed by 3 bases and J by 4 bases, 5 bases remained unmatched. The CDR3 contains 15 residues. CDR3 sequence (DNA): TGTGCCAGCTCACCCGGACTAGCGCGGGCAGATACGCAGTATTTT. Its protein is CASSPGLARADTQYF. The full variable domain, rest sourced from reference TRBV18 and TRBJ2-3, is NAGVMQNPRHLVRRRGQEARLRCSPMKGHSHVYWYRQLPEEGLKFMVYLQKENIIDESGMPKERFSAEFPKEGPSILRIQQVVRGDSAAYFCASSPGLARADTQYFGPGTRLTVL.